Below, 14 T cell receptor beta chains from the same sample are listed, as sequenced in a study of T cell responses to AZD1222 COVID-19 vaccine. TCRdb keeps only in-frame clones here, not all; method: immunoSEQ multiplex PCR. The sample holds around 140,000 clones, about 89% seen once. Sample: peripheral blood, taken on day 0 of AZD1222 vaccination. The receptors originated from an adult in good health.

The chain links TRBV27 to TRBJ1-5, with TRBD1 matching over 9 bases. This CDR3 region has 16 residues. The V gene end was trimmed by 5 bases and the J gene end by 9 bases; junction bases not matched to a gene: 14. The germline V gene encodes CDR1 MNHEY and CDR2 SMNVEV (reference sequence). DNA of the CDR3: TGTGCCAGCAGTCTCCATCACAGGGGGCTCTATGGGCCCCAGCATTTT. Translated, it gives CASSLHHRGLYGPQHF.

This chain links TRBV19 with TRBJ1-4; a possible D gene is TRBD1 (5 bases). V dropped 3 bases and J dropped 1 base, with 12 bases sitting between them. The CDR3 runs 16 residues. Germline V CDR1 and CDR2: LNHDA, SQIVND (reference sequence). The DNA for the CDR3 is TGTGCCAGTAGTATTTCGGCGGGGCGAACTAATGAAAAACTGTTTTTT. Translation gives CASSISAGRTNEKLFF.

The chain is built from TRBV2 and TRBJ1-1; D is ambiguous. The ends were cut back, 7 bases at V and 1 base at J, with 10 bases in the middle. The CDR3 totals 13 residues. The germline V gene encodes CDR1 SNHLY and CDR2 FYNNEI. This CDR3 is CASKQEGNTEAFF. DNA of the CDR3: TGTGCCAGCAAGCAAGAAGGGAACACTGAAGCTTTCTTT.

This chain joins TRBV7-2 and TRBJ1-3; 7 nucleotides align to TRBD1. V dropped 5 bases and J dropped 4; count of bases not matched to a gene: 8. The CDR3 runs to 15 residues. Germline CDR1 and CDR2: SGHTA and FQGNSA. CDR3 residues: CASSPLQGIGNTIYF. For the CDR3, the DNA is TGTGCCAGCAGCCCACTACAGGGGATAGGAAACACCATATATTTT. The full variable domain, with the rest looked up from reference TRBV7-2 and TRBJ1-3, is GAGVSQSPSNKVTEKGKDVELRCDPISGHTALYWYRQSLGQGLEFLIYFQGNSAPDKSGLPSDRFSAERTGGSVSTLTIQRTQQEDSAVYLCASSPLQGIGNTIYFGEGSWLTVV.

The gene calls are TRBV28 and TRBJ2-1; the match to TRBD2 covers 7 bases. The V and J ends lost 7 bases and 7 bases, in that order; junction bases with no gene match: 19. Germline-derived CDR1 and CDR2 are MDHEN and SYDVKM. This CDR3 has 17 residues. CDR3 bases: TGTGCCAGCACCCAGGGAGGGTTGGGTCTAACAAGGAATGAGCAGTTCTTC. This codes for CASTQGGLGLTRNEQFF.

This clone was counted a single time. The genes are TRBV7-3 and TRBJ2-3; 8 nucleotides align to TRBD1. The CDR3 spans 15 residues. The junction had 4 bases not matched to a gene; V was cut back by 5 bases and J by 0 bases. The V gene's germline CDR1 is SGHTA and CDR2 FQGTGA. CDR3 in amino acids: CASSPRTGSTDTQYF. In DNA, the CDR3 is TGTGCCAGCAGCCCACGGACAGGGAGCACAGATACGCAGTATTTT.

This sequence joins TRBV3-1 (or the pseudogene TRBV3-2) and TRBJ1-6; 8 nucleotides line up with TRBD1. V was pared by 5 bases and J by 8 bases, with 5 bases of the junction left unmatched. Germline CDR1 is LGHDT and CDR2 is YNNKEL (reference sequence). The CDR3 extends over 14 amino acids. CDR3 DNA sequence: TGTGCCAGCAGCGGTACAGGGGGTGATTCACCCCTCCACTTT. Translated: CASSGTGGDSPLHF.

This CDR3 reads CASSSGTSGLTDTQYF. The CDR3 DNA sequence: TGTGCCAGCAGCTCCGGGACTAGCGGGTTAACAGATACGCAGTATTTT. The chain carries TRBV7-2 and TRBJ2-3, with TRBD2 matching 12 bases. The junction had 5 bases not matched to a gene; V was cut back by 4 bases and J by 3 bases. This CDR3 is 16 amino acids long. CDR1 and CDR2 (germline): SGHTA, FQGNSA.

This clone appeared a few times. The chain combines TRBV5-5 with TRBJ1-6; TRBD1 aligns across 9 bases. After removal of 4 bases from V and 7 bases from J, the junction contained 6 bases not matched to a gene. Germline lookup yields CDR1 SGHKS and CDR2 YYEKEE (reference sequence). The CDR3 has 15 residues. The CDR3 loop is CASSALTGGNSPLHF. The DNA of the CDR3 is TGTGCCAGCAGCGCCTTGACAGGGGGGAATTCACCCCTCCACTTT.

The chain joins TRBV6-4 to TRBJ2-3; the match to TRBD1 covers 10 bases. Germline V gives CDR1 MRHNA, CDR2 SNTAGT. With 6 bases clipped from V and 3 bases from J, the junction kept 6 bases outside the gene matches. This CDR3 contains 15 residues. CDR3 amino acids: CASSPGGQGTDTQYF. The CDR3 bases are TGTGCCAGCAGCCCAGGGGGACAGGGGACAGATACGCAGTATTTT.

The chain links TRBV28 to TRBJ2-5; the D gene could be TRBD1 or TRBD2 (6 bases each). The V and J ends lost 6 bases and 0 bases respectively, with 11 bases between them. The CDR3 contains 14 residues. Germline loops: CDR1 MDHEN, CDR2 SYDVKM. CDR3 region: CASRGGRDQETQYF. The CDR3 DNA is TGTGCCAGCAGGGGGGGCAGGGACCAAGAGACCCAGTACTTC.

The V gene is TRBV6-2 or TRBV6-3, the J gene TRBJ1-5; D call uncertain. The CDR3 is 12 amino acids. CDR1 MNHEY and CDR2 SVGEGT come from the germline V gene. The ends were cut back, 4 bases at V and 2 bases at J, with 3 bases in the middle. The CDR3, as DNA: TGTGCCAGCAGTTCCGGCAATCAGCCCCAGCATTTT. It yields the protein CASSSGNQPQHF.

The chain joins TRBV4-2 to TRBJ1-2, with TRBD1 matching over 7 bases. This CDR3 has 14 amino acids. Germline V gene data show CDR1 as LGHNA and CDR2 as YNFKEQ. Trimming at V came to 1 base and at J to 5 bases, leaving 4 bases not matched to a gene. Written as DNA, the CDR3 is TGTGCCAGCAGCCAAGGGGGACAGACATATGGCTACACCTTC. This encodes CASSQGGQTYGYTF.

The V call is TRBV5-4, the J call TRBJ1-2; 7 positions match TRBD1. The junction had 4 bases not matched to a gene; V was cut back by 4 bases and J by 4 bases. The CDR3 is made up of 13 amino acids. Germline lookup yields CDR1 SGHNT and CDR2 YYREEE (reference sequence). The CDR3 loop reads CASSGTGAYGYTF. CDR3 sequence (DNA): TGTGCCAGCAGCGGAACAGGGGCCTATGGCTACACCTTC.